This TCR beta chain comes out of a study of low-dose radiotherapy and immunotherapy resistance in tumors. Germline CDR1 MNHNS, CDR2 SASEGT. V was shortened by 11 bases and J by 7 bases, with 21 bases between the two germline ends. The CDR3 is made up of 13 amino acids. Time point meaning: before trial treatment. Eligibility criteria specified advanced solid malignancies devoid of tumor-infiltrating lymphocytes. This clonotype came up many times. Both TCRalpha and TCRbeta chains were reverse transcribed with V-gene-specific primers. TCRs were amplified for 15 to 25 PCR cycles with a constant-region primer and V-primer adapter. Amplification of the isolated mRNA used in vitro transcription. TCRdb redid the calling of the reads with MiXCR, one entry per CDR3 protein. The sample records 85,000 to 95,000 distinct CDR3 sequences, just under 9.5% being singletons.

This specimen was PBMCs, taken before treatment. The source of this sequence is a male donor with prostate cancer. This chain connects TRBV6-1 to TRBJ2-7; either TRBD1 or TRBD2 may supply D (6 bases each). DNA for the CDR3: TGTGCCGGTAATAGCGGAGGGGGGTGGGAGCAGTACTTC. This gives the protein CAGNSGGGWEQYF.